This T cell receptor beta chain was captured in a study of cytomegalovirus exposure and HLA in healthy donors (TCRdb year 2017). Looking at the study overall: The 666 repertoires of the first cohort and the roughly 120 validation repertoires were produced on the same platform, according to a later analysis. To predict cytomegalovirus infection status, the study combined high-throughput TCR immunosequencing, statistical association of individual TCRs with disease status, and machine learning. The study aimed to test whether cataloging public T cell receptors could reveal signatures of past pathogen exposure. In addition to the first cohort of 650 to 750 subjects, a separate validation cohort of 100 to 150 different subjects was used.

To note about this clone: Its antigen remains unidentified. Base qualities are not recorded, but no much larger clone differs from it by a single base.

The study at large found these results: The authors suggested that the approach could potentially be extended to other disease states and immunological phenotypes. All 120 or so repertoires were used to score co-occurrence in the validation cohort in a later analysis, because that analysis had no HLA typing for the cohort. The classifier was reported to diagnose cytomegalovirus status with high specificity and sensitivity in both the original cohort and the validation cohort. In vitro tests confirmed that a few of the cytomegalovirus-associated TCR beta chains recognize cytomegalovirus antigens. Across donors, most TCR sequences were observed very rarely, whereas some public TCRs were present in many individuals. The study gave a list of some 150 TCR beta chains associated with cytomegalovirus. Subsequent analysis determined that TCRs grouped into clusters in the first cohort also showed a tendency toward co-occurrence across the 120 or so validation repertoires, and 94% of cluster scores exceeded 0.

The library was generated by the immunoSEQ multiplex PCR assay. The authors' analysis ran thus. A statistical classification framework was developed to diagnose cytomegalovirus status using the catalog of TCR beta chain sequences. In TCRdb, the immuneACCESS table is reduced to in-frame sequences with V and J assigned. These tables do not hold every clone; where another copy was compared, an unresolved V gene accounts for under half, and the others remain unexplained. The DNA was the basis for D and trimming; V, J and clone size are from that table. Recorded for this sample are some 150,000 clones; about 88% of them occurred a single time. The biggest ten clones account for around 3.2% of the sample. Reading from cysteine to phenylalanine, the CDR3 counts 13 amino acids. Only the CDR3 portion is preserved as DNA: 39 bases, with reading frame beginning at the first base. CDR1 and CDR2, per the germline V gene, are MNHNS and SASEGT. Germline trimming: 6 bases from V, 7 bases from J; junction bases outside gene matches: 6.

Donors formed part of the validation cohort, which comprised about 120 subjects and was distinct from the first cohort of roughly 600 subjects. The TCR sequence derives from a woman under 30 in good health and CMV-seropositive. The specimen sequenced was PBMCs. The rearrangement joined TRBV6-1 to TRBJ2-1, with 7 bases aligning to TRBD1. The sequenced DNA: TGTGCCAGCAGGACAGGGTGGGGTAATGAGCAGTTCTTC. Its protein product is CASRTGWGNEQFF.